Listed below are T cell receptor beta chains from one sample, sequenced in a study of shared clonotypes between healthy human individuals. Profiled with immunoSEQ multiplex PCR; TCRdb holds only in-frame clones, not every one. The sample yields 2 million to 2.5 million clones, around 95% seen once. The material sequenced was naive CD4+ T cells sorted from blood. The receptors were gathered from a man aged 18-30 years in good health. The CDR3 runs from the conserved cysteine through the conserved F or W. Each record gives: clone size, J gene, D gene, V gene, CDR3 DNA, CDR3 protein. D genes are given only for firm matches. A row's size may be missing; if present it is once, few, many or a size class.

abundance: few
j_gene: TRBJ1-1
d_gene: NA
v_gene: TRBV29-1
CDR3nt: TGCAGCGTTGACAGGGGCACTGAAGCTTTCTTT
CDR3aa: CSVDRGTEAFF

abundance: NA
j_gene: TRBJ2-1
d_gene: TRBD2
v_gene: TRBV4-1
CDR3nt: TGCGCCAGCAGCGAACGGGGGGGCCTGGTTAATGAGCAGTTCTTC
CDR3aa: CASSERGGLVNEQFF

abundance: NA
j_gene: TRBJ1-2
d_gene: NA
v_gene: TRBV14
CDR3nt: TGTGCCAGCAGCCAAGGACTGATCTATGGCTACACCTTC
CDR3aa: CASSQGLIYGYTF

abundance: NA
j_gene: TRBJ2-2
d_gene: TRBD2
v_gene: TRBV5-1
CDR3nt: TGCGCCAGCAGACTAGCGGGGGAAACCGGGGAGCTGTTTTTT
CDR3aa: CASRLAGETGELFF

abundance: NA
j_gene: TRBJ2-7
d_gene: TRBD1
v_gene: TRBV6-1
CDR3nt: TGTGCCAGCAGTGTTCTAGGACAGGGATCTTACGAGCAGTACTTC
CDR3aa: CASSVLGQGSYEQYF

abundance: once
j_gene: TRBJ2-1
d_gene: TRBD2
v_gene: TRBV9
CDR3nt: TGTGCCAGCAGCGTAGAGGGAGGGGTAATCAATGAGCAGTTCTTC
CDR3aa: CASSVEGGVINEQFF

abundance: NA
j_gene: TRBJ1-6
d_gene: NA
v_gene: TRBV28
CDR3nt: TGTGCCAGCAGAAGGGACACCAGGAATAATTCACCCCTCCACTTT
CDR3aa: CASRRDTRNNSPLHF

abundance: NA
j_gene: TRBJ2-3
d_gene: NA
v_gene: TRBV2
CDR3nt: TGTGCCAGCATAGTATGGGGGGCCACAGATACGCAGTATTTT
CDR3aa: CASIVWGATDTQYF

abundance: NA
j_gene: TRBJ2-7
d_gene: TRBD2
v_gene: TRBV2
CDR3nt: TGTGCCAGCAGGGCGGCGGGAGTTAGCTACGAGCAGTACTTC
CDR3aa: CASRAAGVSYEQYF

abundance: NA
j_gene: TRBJ1-3
d_gene: NA
v_gene: TRBV5-6
CDR3nt: TGTGCCAGCAGCGTTTGGGGATCAAGCTCTGGAAACACCATATATTTT
CDR3aa: CASSVWGSSSGNTIYF

abundance: NA
j_gene: TRBJ1-1
d_gene: NA
v_gene: TRBV14
CDR3nt: TGTGCCAGCAGCCGTACAGGGTACGTCCTGGAAGCTTTCTTT
CDR3aa: CASSRTGYVLEAFF

abundance: NA
j_gene: TRBJ2-1
d_gene: TRBD2
v_gene: TRBV7-6
CDR3nt: TGTGCCAGCAGCTTAGGGAGTAGTAGCGGGAGCTCCTACAATGAGCAGTTCTTC
CDR3aa: CASSLGSSSGSSYNEQFF

abundance: NA
j_gene: TRBJ2-7
d_gene: NA
v_gene: TRBV6-6
CDR3nt: TGTGCCAGCAGTAAAAAAGCTTACCCGTACGAGCAGTACTTC
CDR3aa: CASSKKAYPYEQYF

abundance: NA
j_gene: TRBJ2-1
d_gene: TRBD1
v_gene: TRBV10-3
CDR3nt: TGTGCCATTAGGACCGGGACAGGGGACTACAATGAGCAGTTCTTC
CDR3aa: CAIRTGTGDYNEQFF